Listed below are T cell receptor beta chains from one sample, sequenced in a study of shared clonotypes between healthy human individuals. This table comes from immunoSEQ multiplex PCR, and its TCRdb copy is limited to in-frame clones, with some not included. The sample has 2 million to 2.5 million clones; over 85% are singletons. The specimen was naive CD4+ T cells sorted from blood. The receptors come from a man aged 18 to 29 in good health. Each CDR3 is given with its conserved first and last residue. The order of the fields is D gene, J gene, V gene, clone size, CDR3 protein, CDR3 DNA. D genes are given only for firm matches. Expanded clones get a size class; other rows say once, few or many, or leave the size out.

NA TRBJ2-7 TRBV6-6 NA CASSHDIYEQYF TGTGCCAGCAGTCATGACATATACGAGCAGTACTTC
TRBD1 TRBJ1-2 TRBV5-6 NA CASSSGQVNYGYTF TGTGCCAGCAGCTCCGGACAGGTTAACTATGGCTACACCTTC
NA TRBJ1-1 TRBV6-1 NA CASSTTENTEAFF TGTGCCAGCAGCACGACAGAAAACACTGAAGCTTTCTTT
NA TRBJ1-1 TRBV9 NA CASSKSPNTEAFF TGTGCCAGCAGTAAAAGTCCGAACACTGAAGCTTTCTTT
NA TRBJ1-1 TRBV7-9 NA CASSLAGALNTEAFF TGTGCCAGCAGCTTAGCAGGGGCCTTGAACACTGAAGCTTTCTTT
TRBD2 TRBJ2-1 TRBV30 once CAWSTPFLAGGSYNEQFF TGTGCCTGGAGTACCCCCTTTCTAGCGGGGGGCTCCTACAATGAGCAGTTCTTC
TRBD1 TRBJ2-5 TRBV5-1 NA CASSIGQGWATQYF TGCGCCAGCAGCATCGGACAGGGATGGGCGACCCAGTACTTC
TRBD1 TRBJ2-7 TRBV25-1 NA CASSGGTAYEQYF TGTGCCAGCAGTGGAGGGACAGCCTACGAGCAGTACTTC
NA TRBJ1-5 TRBV7-2 once CASSLRGSNQPQHF TGTGCCAGCAGCTTACGTGGTAGCAATCAGCCCCAGCATTTT
TRBD1 TRBJ2-3 TRBV9 NA CASSPRTGRTDTQYF TGTGCCAGCAGCCCGAGGACAGGGCGCACAGATACGCAGTATTTT
NA TRBJ1-2 TRBV28 NA CASSSPGAGGRDYGYTF TGTGCCAGCAGTTCTCCAGGGGCGGGGGGTAGAGACTATGGCTACACCTTC
NA TRBJ1-1 TRBV29-1 NA CSVDRGTEAFF TGCAGCGTTGACAGGGGTACTGAAGCTTTCTTT
NA TRBJ2-7 TRBV2 NA CASQRGGSYEQYF TGTGCCAGCCAGCGAGGGGGGTCCTACGAGCAGTACTTC
TRBD1 TRBJ2-1 TRBV19 once CASSIGGQGYNEQFF TGTGCCAGTAGTATAGGGGGACAGGGATACAATGAGCAGTTCTTC
NA TRBJ1-1 TRBV30 NA CAWSSEGFTEAFF TGTGCCTGGAGTTCGGAGGGGTTTACTGAAGCTTTCTTT
NA TRBJ2-7 TRBV27 NA CASSLKRGRTSSYEQYF TGTGCCAGCAGTTTAAAAAGAGGGAGGACCAGCTCCTACGAGCAGTACTTC
NA TRBJ2-3 TRBV6-1 NA CASSENTDTQYF TGTGCCAGCAGTGAGAACACAGATACGCAGTATTTT
TRBD2 TRBJ2-5 TRBV7-2 NA CASSRPSGGSKETQYF TGTGCCAGCAGCCGGCCTAGCGGGGGGTCGAAGGAGACCCAGTACTTC